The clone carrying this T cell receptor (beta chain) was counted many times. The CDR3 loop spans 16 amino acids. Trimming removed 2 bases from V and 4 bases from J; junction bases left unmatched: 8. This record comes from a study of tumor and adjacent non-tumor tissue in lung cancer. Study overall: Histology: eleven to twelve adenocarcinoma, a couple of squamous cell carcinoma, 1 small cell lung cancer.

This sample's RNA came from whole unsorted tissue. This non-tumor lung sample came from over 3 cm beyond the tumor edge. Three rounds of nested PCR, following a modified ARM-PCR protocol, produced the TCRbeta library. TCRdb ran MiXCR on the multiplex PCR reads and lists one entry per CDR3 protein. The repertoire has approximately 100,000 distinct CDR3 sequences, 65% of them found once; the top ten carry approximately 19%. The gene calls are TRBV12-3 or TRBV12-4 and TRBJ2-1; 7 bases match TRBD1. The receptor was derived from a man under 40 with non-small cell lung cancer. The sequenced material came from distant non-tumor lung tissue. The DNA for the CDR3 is TGTGCCAGCAGTTTATTGACCCGACAGGGTTACAATGAGCAGTTCTTC. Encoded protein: CASSLLTRQGYNEQFF.